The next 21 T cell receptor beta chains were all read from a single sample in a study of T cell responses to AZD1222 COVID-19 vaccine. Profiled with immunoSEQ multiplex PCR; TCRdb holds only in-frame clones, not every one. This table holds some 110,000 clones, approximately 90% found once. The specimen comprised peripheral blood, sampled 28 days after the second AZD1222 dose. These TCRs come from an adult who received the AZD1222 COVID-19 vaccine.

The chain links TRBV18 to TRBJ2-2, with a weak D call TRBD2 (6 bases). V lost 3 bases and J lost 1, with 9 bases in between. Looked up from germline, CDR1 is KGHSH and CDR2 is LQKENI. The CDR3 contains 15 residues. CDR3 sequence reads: CASSPGTQNTGELFF. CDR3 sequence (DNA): TGTGCCAGCTCACCCGGGACTCAGAACACCGGGGAGCTGTTTTTT.

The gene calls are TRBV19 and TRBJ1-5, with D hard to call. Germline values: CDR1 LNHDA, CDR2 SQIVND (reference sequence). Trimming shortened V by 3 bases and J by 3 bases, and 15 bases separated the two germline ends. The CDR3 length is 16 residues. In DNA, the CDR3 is TGTGCCAGTAGTATGAGGCCCCCGGGCCCCAATCAGCCCCAGCATTTT. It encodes CASSMRPPGPNQPQHF.

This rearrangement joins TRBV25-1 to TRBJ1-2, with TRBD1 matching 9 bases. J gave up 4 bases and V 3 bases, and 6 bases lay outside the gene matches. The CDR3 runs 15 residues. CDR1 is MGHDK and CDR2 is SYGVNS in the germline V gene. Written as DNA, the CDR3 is TGTGCCAGCAGTGAGGGTGGGACAGGGCTCTATGGCTACACCTTC. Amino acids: CASSEGGTGLYGYTF.

In DNA, the CDR3 is TGTGCCAGCAGCCCTCAGACAGGGGGCTGGACTGAAGCTTTCTTT. Protein product: CASSPQTGGWTEAFF. V and J are TRBV11-2 and TRBJ1-1, with 10 bases fitting TRBD1. Germline assignment: CDR1 SGHAT and CDR2 FQNNGV. The length of the CDR3 is 15 residues. V was pared by 5 bases and J by 5 bases, with 8 bases of the junction left unmatched.

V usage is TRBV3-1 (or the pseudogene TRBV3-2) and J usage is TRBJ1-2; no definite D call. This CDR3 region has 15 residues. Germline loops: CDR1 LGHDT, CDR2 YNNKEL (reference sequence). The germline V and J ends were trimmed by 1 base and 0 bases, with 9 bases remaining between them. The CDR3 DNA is TGTGCCAGCAGCCAAGGGAATACAGCTAACTATGGCTACACCTTC. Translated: CASSQGNTANYGYTF.

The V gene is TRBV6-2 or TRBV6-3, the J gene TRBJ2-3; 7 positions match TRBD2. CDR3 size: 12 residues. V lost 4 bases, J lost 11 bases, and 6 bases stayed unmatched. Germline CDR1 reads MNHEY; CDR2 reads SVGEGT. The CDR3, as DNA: TGTGCCAGCAGTTCTGGGGGGGGGTGGCAGTATTTT. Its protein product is CASSSGGGWQYF.

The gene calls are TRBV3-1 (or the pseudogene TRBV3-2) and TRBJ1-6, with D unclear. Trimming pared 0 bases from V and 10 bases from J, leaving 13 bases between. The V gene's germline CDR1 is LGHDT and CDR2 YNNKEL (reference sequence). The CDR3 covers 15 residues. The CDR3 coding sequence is TGTGCCAGCAGCCAAGATGCCCAGGCAGGATCACCCCTCCACTTT. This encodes CASSQDAQAGSPLHF.

The CDR3 DNA reads as TGTGCCAGCAGCCAAGAGGGGACGGTCGGAAACACCATATATTTT. This sequence encodes CASSQEGTVGNTIYF. This chain connects TRBV4-2 to TRBJ1-3; TRBD1 might be the D (5 bases). The CDR3 is 15 residues long. Trimming cost V 0 bases and J 4 bases, with 10 bases left between them. Germline CDR1 LGHNA, CDR2 YNFKEQ.

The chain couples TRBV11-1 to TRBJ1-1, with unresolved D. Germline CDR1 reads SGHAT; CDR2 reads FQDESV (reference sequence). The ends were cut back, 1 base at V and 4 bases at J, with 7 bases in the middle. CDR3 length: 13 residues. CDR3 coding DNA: TGTGCCAGCAGCTTAGGATCCCCCACTGAAGCTTTCTTT. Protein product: CASSLGSPTEAFF.

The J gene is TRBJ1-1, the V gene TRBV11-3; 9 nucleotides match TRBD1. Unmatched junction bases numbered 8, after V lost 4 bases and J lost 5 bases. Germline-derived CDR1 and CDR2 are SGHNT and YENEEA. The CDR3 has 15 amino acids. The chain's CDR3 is CASSSAGTGMTEAFF. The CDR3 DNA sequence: TGTGCCAGCAGCTCAGCCGGGACAGGGATGACTGAAGCTTTCTTT.

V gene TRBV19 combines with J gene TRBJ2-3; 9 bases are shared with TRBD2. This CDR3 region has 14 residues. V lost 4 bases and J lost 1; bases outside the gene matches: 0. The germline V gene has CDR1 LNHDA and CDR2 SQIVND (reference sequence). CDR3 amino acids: CASSSGRGTDTQYF. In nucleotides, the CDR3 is TGTGCCAGTAGTAGCGGGAGGGGCACAGATACGCAGTATTTT. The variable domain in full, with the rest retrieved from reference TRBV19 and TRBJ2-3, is DGGITQSPKYLFRKEGQNVTLSCEQNLNHDAMYWYRQDPGQGLRLIYYSQIVNDFQKGDIAEGYSVSREKKESFPLTVTSAQKNPTAFYLCASSSGRGTDTQYFGPGTRLTVL.

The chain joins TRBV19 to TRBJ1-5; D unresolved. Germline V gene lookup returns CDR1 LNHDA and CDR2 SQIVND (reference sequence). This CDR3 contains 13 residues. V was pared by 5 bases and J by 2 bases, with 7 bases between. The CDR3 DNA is TGTGCCAGTAGTGGCTTGGGCAATCAGCCCCAGCATTTT. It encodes CASSGLGNQPQHF.

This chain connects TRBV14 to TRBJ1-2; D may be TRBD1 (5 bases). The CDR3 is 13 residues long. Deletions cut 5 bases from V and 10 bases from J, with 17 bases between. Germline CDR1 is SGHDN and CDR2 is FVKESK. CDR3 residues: CASSERTRRYYTF. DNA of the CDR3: TGTGCCAGCAGCGAGCGGACACGGAGATACTACACCTTC.

Here the CDR3 DNA reads TGTGCCATCACCGATAGCGGGATTAGCACAGATACGCAGTATTTT. Translating it yields CAITDSGISTDTQYF. J is TRBJ2-3 and V is TRBV10-3, with 8 bases that match TRBD2. Germline-derived CDR1 and CDR2 are ENHRY and SYGVKD. There are 15 residues in the CDR3. Unmatched junction bases numbered 6, after V lost 7 bases and J lost 0 bases.

The CDR3 DNA follows: TGTGCCAGCAATCAGGGGCCTCAGCCCCAGCATTTT. Protein product: CASNQGPQPQHF. The chain joins TRBV28 to TRBJ1-5; the D gene is possibly TRBD1 (6 bases). V lost 7 bases, J lost 6 bases, and 10 bases lay in between. Germline lookup yields CDR1 MDHEN and CDR2 SYDVKM. The CDR3 consists of 12 residues.

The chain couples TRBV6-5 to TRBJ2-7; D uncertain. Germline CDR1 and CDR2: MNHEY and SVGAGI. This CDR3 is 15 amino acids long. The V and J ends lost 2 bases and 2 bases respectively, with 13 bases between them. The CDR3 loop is CASSYNQALTYEQYF. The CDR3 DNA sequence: TGTGCCAGCAGTTACAACCAGGCTTTAACCTACGAGCAGTACTTC.

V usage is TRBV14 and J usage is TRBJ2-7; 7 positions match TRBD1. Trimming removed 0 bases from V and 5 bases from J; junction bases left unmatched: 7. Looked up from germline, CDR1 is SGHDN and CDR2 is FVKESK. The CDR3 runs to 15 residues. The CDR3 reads CASSQDPTGRHEQYF. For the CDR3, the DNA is TGTGCCAGCAGCCAAGACCCGACAGGGAGACACGAGCAGTACTTC.

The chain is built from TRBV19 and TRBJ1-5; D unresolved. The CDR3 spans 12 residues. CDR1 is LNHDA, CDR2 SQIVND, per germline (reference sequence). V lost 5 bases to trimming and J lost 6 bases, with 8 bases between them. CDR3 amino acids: CASSFLGQPQHF. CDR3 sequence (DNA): TGTGCCAGTAGTTTCCTGGGTCAGCCCCAGCATTTT.

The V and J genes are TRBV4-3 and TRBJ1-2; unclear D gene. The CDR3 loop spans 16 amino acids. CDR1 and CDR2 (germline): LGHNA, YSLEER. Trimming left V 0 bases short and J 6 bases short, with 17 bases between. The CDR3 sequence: CASSQESYRDRDGYTF. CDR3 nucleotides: TGCGCCAGCAGCCAAGAATCATACCGGGATAGGGATGGCTACACCTTC.

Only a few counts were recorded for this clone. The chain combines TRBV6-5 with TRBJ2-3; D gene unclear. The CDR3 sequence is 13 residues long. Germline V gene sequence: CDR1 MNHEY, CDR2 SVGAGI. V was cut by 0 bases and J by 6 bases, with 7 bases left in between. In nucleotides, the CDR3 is TGTGCCAGCAGTTACTCCGAAAAGGATACGCAGTATTTT. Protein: CASSYSEKDTQYF.

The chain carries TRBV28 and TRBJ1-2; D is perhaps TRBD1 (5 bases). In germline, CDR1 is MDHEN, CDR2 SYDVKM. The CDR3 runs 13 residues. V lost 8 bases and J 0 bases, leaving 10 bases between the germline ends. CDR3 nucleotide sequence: TGTGCCAGCCGGGGGAGGGCTAACTATGGCTACACCTTC. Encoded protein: CASRGRANYGYTF.